Presented here are 27 T cell receptor beta chains from one specimen sequenced in a study of Ad26.COV2.S vaccination and SARS-CoV-2 variants. Specified treatment: roughly 19 received Ad26.COV2.S at low or high dose, single or two shots; several received placebo; per-sample allocation not given. At day 63 after the first vaccine or placebo injection, samples were drawn. Sequencing used immunoSEQ multiplex PCR; TCRdb keeps in-frame clones, though not all of them. The sample lists about 250,000 clones, about 89% seen once, with about 3.1% in the top ten. Sequenced here: peripheral blood, sampled in a trial of Ad26.COV2.S vaccine versus placebo. These receptors all stem from a person aged 18-65 years who received the Ad26.COV2.S COVID-19 vaccine or a placebo.

The gene calls are TRBV15 and TRBJ2-7; 11 bases agree with TRBD1. The CDR3 covers 13 residues. With V trimmed by 6 bases and J by 7 bases, 5 bases remained unmatched. CDR1 and CDR2 from the germline V gene are LNHNV and YYDKDF (reference sequence). CDR3 nucleotides: TGTGCCACCAGGCCCGGGACAGGGGGAGAGCAGTACTTC. This codes for CATRPGTGGEQYF.

The chain employs TRBV9 and TRBJ2-4, with 7 bases that match TRBD2. The CDR3 is 13 residues long. Per the germline V gene, CDR1 is SGDLS and CDR2 is YYNGEE. With V trimmed by 6 bases and J by 6 bases, 6 bases remained unmatched. In DNA, the CDR3 is TGTGCCAGCAACGCGGGAGTTGGAAACATTCAGTACTTC. As protein: CASNAGVGNIQYF.

The chain uses TRBV3-1 (or the pseudogene TRBV3-2) and TRBJ1-2; D may be TRBD1 (6 bases). The CDR3 totals 16 residues. V lost 4 bases, J lost 4 bases, and 19 bases lay in between. Germline V CDR1 and CDR2: LGHDT, YNNKEL (reference sequence). CDR3 DNA sequence: TGTGCCAGCAGCCCCGGGGGTTTAACAGGGAGCTATGGCTACACCTTC. As protein: CASSPGGLTGSYGYTF.

The chain joins TRBV4-2 to TRBJ2-7; 7 nucleotides align to TRBD1. Germline CDR1 reads LGHNA; CDR2 reads YNFKEQ. The ends lost 0 bases at V and 2 bases at J; junction bases unmatched: 7. The CDR3 has 16 residues. The CDR3 protein is CASSQDAGTATYEQYF. CDR3 DNA sequence: TGTGCCAGCAGCCAAGATGCCGGGACAGCCACCTACGAGCAGTACTTC.

V is TRBV13 and J is TRBJ2-7, with D possibly being TRBD2 (5 bases). V was clipped by 4 bases and J by 2 bases, with 15 bases between them. The V gene's germline CDR1 is PRHDT and CDR2 FYEKMQ (reference sequence). The CDR3 contains 15 residues. The CDR3 sequence: CASSWTGVPPYEQYF. As DNA, the CDR3 is TGTGCCAGCAGCTGGACCGGGGTTCCGCCCTACGAGCAGTACTTC.

This CDR3 is CSVALQSSSTDTQYF. CDR3 nucleotides: TGCAGCGTTGCTCTGCAGTCGTCTAGCACAGATACGCAGTATTTT. The chain joins TRBV29-1 to TRBJ2-3; unclear D gene. Germline values: CDR1 SQVTM, CDR2 ANQGSEA. V shed 4 bases and J shed 0 bases, with 14 bases lying between them. There are 15 residues in the CDR3.

This chain connects TRBV5-1 to TRBJ2-5; 10 positions match TRBD2. Germline V gene sequence: CDR1 SGHRS, CDR2 YFSETQ. Unmatched junction bases numbered 9, after V lost 0 bases and J lost 1 base. The CDR3 spans 18 residues. The CDR3 nucleotides read TGCGCCAGCAGCTTGGGGGCTAGCGGGAGCGGAATCCAAGAGACCCAGTACTTC. As protein: CASSLGASGSGIQETQYF.

This clone has a single count. The V gene is TRBV9, the J gene TRBJ2-2; D perhaps matches TRBD1 (6 bases). The germline V and J ends were trimmed by 0 bases and 2 bases, with 8 bases remaining between them. The germline V gene encodes CDR1 SGDLS and CDR2 YYNGEE. The CDR3 length is 15 residues. The CDR3 nucleotides are TGTGCCAGCAGCGTAGGACAGGCCAACACCGGGGAGCTGTTTTTT. The encoded protein is CASSVGQANTGELFF.

The V call is TRBV5-1, the J call TRBJ2-2; 12 bases are shared with TRBD2. CDR1 and CDR2 (germline): SGHRS, YFSETQ. The CDR3 totals 18 residues. V lost 1 base and J lost 4; bases outside the gene matches: 8. CDR3 coding DNA: TGCGCCAGCAGCTTGTCTGCTAGCGGGAGGGCCGTCACCGGGGAGCTGTTTTTT. Amino acid sequence: CASSLSASGRAVTGELFF.

This chain joins TRBV27 and TRBJ2-7, with TRBD2 as a possible D gene (6 bases). The CDR3 totals 14 residues. Trimming removed 5 bases from V and 3 bases from J, with 14 bases in between. From germline, CDR1 is MNHEY and CDR2 SMNVEV (reference sequence). The CDR3 spells CASSRRDGLYEQYF. The CDR3 region has the DNA TGTGCCAGCAGTAGGAGGGACGGCCTCTACGAGCAGTACTTC.

This chain links TRBV3-1 (or the pseudogene TRBV3-2) with TRBJ2-1; D unresolved. Germline V gene lookup returns CDR1 LGHDT and CDR2 YNNKEL (reference sequence). Trimming removed 2 bases from V and 3 bases from J, with 2 bases in between. The CDR3 length is 12 residues. CDR3 coding DNA: TGTGCCAGCAGCCAATTCTACAATGAGCAGTTCTTC. It is translated as CASSQFYNEQFF.

This chain uses TRBV7-2 with TRBJ2-3; 10 bases are shared with TRBD2. The CDR3 is made up of 17 amino acids. With 0 bases clipped from V and 1 base from J, the junction kept 4 bases outside the gene matches. Germline V gene data show CDR1 as SGHTA and CDR2 as FQGNSA. The CDR3 region is CASSLAPSGGGTDTQYF. The CDR3, as DNA: TGTGCCAGCAGCTTAGCACCTAGCGGGGGAGGCACAGATACGCAGTATTTT. Complete variable domain (other parts from reference TRBV7-2 and TRBJ2-3): GAGVSQSPSNKVTEKGKDVELRCDPISGHTALYWYRQSLGQGLEFLIYFQGNSAPDKSGLPSDRFSAERTGGSVSTLTIQRTQQEDSAVYLCASSLAPSGGGTDTQYFGPGTRLTVL.

The gene calls are TRBV19 and TRBJ1-3, with a weak D call TRBD1 (5 bases). The germline CDR1 and CDR2 sequences are LNHDA and SQIVND (reference sequence). With 6 bases removed from V and 2 bases from J, the gap between germline ends came to 14 bases. CDR3 length equals 15 residues. The CDR3 loop is CASSTTTEAGNTIYF. The CDR3, as DNA: TGTGCCAGTAGCACTACGACAGAGGCTGGAAACACCATATATTTT.

For this clone: This sample includes further DNA sequences coding for the same CDR3. The chain is built from TRBV2 and TRBJ2-3; no firm D call. Between the trimmed V and J ends, which lost 6 bases and 0 bases, there was a span of 4 bases. Germline V gene lookup returns CDR1 SNHLY and CDR2 FYNNEI. This CDR3 region has 12 residues. This CDR3 is CASSYSTDTQYF. As DNA, the CDR3 is TGTGCCAGCAGCTATAGCACAGATACGCAGTATTTT.

The sample holds one count of this clone. The chain uses TRBV5-1 and TRBJ1-4; 7 nucleotides line up with TRBD1. The CDR3 sequence is 19 residues long. V was clipped by 0 bases and J by 0 bases; unmatched bases: 11. Per germline, CDR1 SGHRS and CDR2 YFSETQ. This CDR3 reads CASSLGNRDRIATNEKLFF. The CDR3, as DNA: TGCGCCAGCAGCTTGGGAAATAGGGACAGAATTGCAACTAATGAAAAACTGTTTTTT.

The V call is TRBV6-4, the J call TRBJ1-1; D unresolved. The CDR3 consists of 13 residues. CDR1 MRHNA and CDR2 SNTAGT come from the germline V gene. V was shortened by 4 bases and J by 1 base, with 7 bases between the two germline ends. The CDR3 spells CASSGTANTEAFF. The CDR3 DNA sequence: TGTGCCAGCAGTGGGACGGCGAACACTGAAGCTTTCTTT.

The gene calls are TRBV7-2 and TRBJ2-7; 10 bases are a match to TRBD1. The CDR3 has 13 residues. The trim removed 8 bases at V and 6 bases at J, leaving 7 bases unmatched. Germline CDR1 SGHTA, CDR2 FQGNSA. CDR3 in amino acids: CASGGQGLGEQYF. The CDR3 DNA sequence: TGTGCCAGCGGGGGACAGGGGTTGGGCGAGCAGTACTTC.

CDR3 sequence (DNA): TGTGCCAGCAGTTTACAGGGGGCGTCCCTTAGCTATGGCTACACCTTC. It translates to CASSLQGASLSYGYTF. The V gene is TRBV27, the J gene TRBJ1-2, with 8 bases matching TRBD1. From germline, CDR1 is MNHEY and CDR2 SMNVEV (reference sequence). V was pared by 2 bases and J by 4 bases, with 9 bases of the junction left unmatched. The CDR3 spans 16 residues.

This chain joins TRBV10-3 and TRBJ2-7; tentative D call: TRBD2 (6 bases). Germline CDR1 ENHRY, CDR2 SYGVKD. The CDR3 spans 14 residues. V dropped 5 bases and J dropped 0 bases, with 11 bases sitting between them. The CDR3 DNA reads as TGTGCCATCAGTAGTTTAGCGGACTCCTACGAGCAGTACTTC. This encodes CAISSLADSYEQYF.

The genes are TRBV3-1 (or the pseudogene TRBV3-2) and TRBJ1-3, with D possibly being TRBD1 (6 bases). Germline values: CDR1 LGHDT, CDR2 YNNKEL (reference sequence). V dropped 3 bases and J dropped 3 bases, with 9 bases sitting between them. This CDR3 has 14 residues. The CDR3 nucleotides read TGTGCCAGCAGCCATCACAGGGATGGAAACACCATATATTTT. Translated: CASSHHRDGNTIYF.

This sequence joins TRBV5-1 and TRBJ2-1; D unresolved. V was clipped by 0 bases and J by 0 bases, with 10 bases between them. This CDR3 contains 16 residues. Looked up from germline, CDR1 is SGHRS and CDR2 is YFSETQ. CDR3 nucleotides: TGCGCCAGCAGCTTGGGCCAGCAGAGCTCCTACAATGAGCAGTTCTTC. Translating it yields CASSLGQQSSYNEQFF.

The CDR3 DNA reads as TGTGCCAGCAGCTTGGTGAGCGGGAGTATCTACGAGCAGTACTTC. Residues: CASSLVSGSIYEQYF. The chain combines TRBV7-2 with TRBJ2-7; 8 bases map to TRBD2. Germline lookup yields CDR1 SGHTA and CDR2 FQGNSA. J was trimmed by 3 bases and V by 3 bases; bases with no gene match: 7. The CDR3 contains 15 residues.

The rearrangement uses TRBV12-3 or TRBV12-4 and TRBJ2-3; no clear D. Trimming took off 5 bases at V and 6 bases at J, with 6 bases between the two ends. The CDR3 spans 11 residues. DNA of the CDR3: TGTGCCAGCAGTCCCGCGGATACGCAGTATTTT. Its translation: CASSPADTQYF.

The chain employs TRBV18 and TRBJ2-1, with D unresolved. V was clipped by 4 bases and J by 7 bases, with 11 bases between them. The CDR3 runs 13 residues. Germline V gives CDR1 KGHSH, CDR2 LQKENI. The DNA for the CDR3 is TGTGCCAGCTCACGCTTTCCTATGAATGAGCAGTTCTTC. It translates to CASSRFPMNEQFF. The variable domain in full, with the rest retrieved from reference TRBV18 and TRBJ2-1, is NAGVMQNPRHLVRRRGQEARLRCSPMKGHSHVYWYRQLPEEGLKFMVYLQKENIIDESGMPKERFSAEFPKEGPSILRIQQVVRGDSAAYFCASSRFPMNEQFFGPGTRLTVL.

This clone has only one observation. V is TRBV5-1 and J is TRBJ1-2; 8 bases agree with TRBD1. Trimming took 4 bases from V and 2 from J; bases not matched to a gene: 13. The length of the CDR3 is 17 residues. Germline CDR1 SGHRS, CDR2 YFSETQ. The CDR3 DNA follows: TGCGCCAGCAGCCGACCCCAGGGGGCAAGCTTCAACTATGGCTACACCTTC. Amino acid sequence: CASSRPQGASFNYGYTF.

CDR3 sequence reads: CASSQRGGQDETQYF. The CDR3 DNA follows: TGTGCCAGCAGCCAACGGGGAGGGCAGGACGAGACCCAGTACTTC. The rearrangement uses TRBV4-2 and TRBJ2-5, with 7 bases fitting TRBD2. The CDR3 extends over 15 amino acids. V dropped 2 bases and J dropped 5; count of bases not matched to a gene: 8. Germline values: CDR1 LGHNA, CDR2 YNFKEQ.

This chain links TRBV19 with TRBJ1-5; 8 nucleotides align to TRBD1. The trim removed 3 bases at V and 5 bases at J, leaving 9 bases unmatched. The CDR3 is 16 amino acids. The germline CDR1 and CDR2 sequences are LNHDA and SQIVND (reference sequence). CDR3 sequence: CASSIVRDRTHQPQHF. CDR3 nucleotides: TGTGCCAGTAGTATCGTAAGGGACAGGACGCATCAGCCCCAGCATTTT.